The 25 T cell receptor beta chains below were found in one sample sequenced in a study of blood T cell repertoires in COVID-19. Using immunoSEQ multiplex PCR, the repertoire was profiled, and TCRdb retains in-frame clones only, with some absent. The sample records approximately 75,000 clones, around 80% being singletons. The specimen was peripheral blood. The receptors stem from a human donor in a cohort sampled during active COVID-19.

This chain joins TRBV6-5 and TRBJ1-2, with D possibly being TRBD1 (6 bases). This CDR3 has 14 amino acids. The V and J ends lost 6 bases and 5 bases respectively, with 16 bases between them. Germline V gives CDR1 MNHEY, CDR2 SVGAGI. The CDR3 DNA is TGTGCCAGCAGATCAGGAGAGGGGGTTTATGGCTACACCTTC. Translated: CASRSGEGVYGYTF.

This sequence joins TRBV7-2 and TRBJ2-7; 10 bases map to TRBD1. The CDR3 is 13 amino acids. The germline CDR1 and CDR2 sequences are SGHTA and FQGNSA. Trimming took 5 bases from V and 7 from J; bases not matched to a gene: 5. The CDR3 reads CASSARDRGEQYF. The DNA for the CDR3 is TGTGCCAGCAGCGCCCGGGACAGGGGAGAGCAGTACTTC.

The chain recombines TRBV11-2 with TRBJ2-5, with D tentatively TRBD2 (7 bases). Trimming took 0 bases from V and 5 from J, leaving 25 bases between them. The CDR3 loop spans 19 amino acids. CDR1 SGHAT and CDR2 FQNNGV come from the germline V gene. CDR3 protein: CASSLDMWGSSGGEETQYF. As DNA, the CDR3 is TGTGCCAGCAGCTTAGATATGTGGGGAAGTTCGGGGGGCGAGGAGACCCAGTACTTC.

The CDR3 DNA reads TGTGCCAGTAGCCACAGGGATCGAGGCTACACCTTC. Translated: CASSHRDRGYTF. This chain joins TRBV19 and TRBJ1-2; D perhaps matches TRBD1 (6 bases). Germline values: CDR1 LNHDA, CDR2 SQIVND (reference sequence). This CDR3 contains 12 residues. V was cut by 6 bases and J by 8 bases, with 13 bases left in between.

This chain links TRBV6-4 with TRBJ2-7; a possible D gene is TRBD1 (5 bases). Germline CDR1 and CDR2: MRHNA and SNTAGT. This CDR3 is built from 15 residues. Trimming took 8 bases from V and 1 from J, leaving 18 bases between them. The CDR3 loop reads CASPRVPAGSYEQYF. CDR3 nucleotides: TGTGCCAGCCCCCGGGTCCCAGCAGGGTCCTACGAGCAGTACTTC.

The V gene is TRBV6-5, the J gene TRBJ2-7, with a weak D call TRBD2 (7 bases). The CDR3 has 13 amino acids. Germline V gene data show CDR1 as MNHEY and CDR2 as SVGAGI. V shed 6 bases and J shed 9 bases, with 18 bases lying between them. This chain's CDR3 is CASSPLGGGGQYF. The CDR3 coding sequence is TGTGCCAGCAGCCCCCTGGGGGGCGGGGGGCAGTACTTC.

CDR3 loop: CASSYLGQNAAYTF. CDR3 nucleotide sequence: TGTGCCAGCAGTTACCTGGGACAGAATGCAGCCTACACCTTC. The chain uses TRBV6-6 and TRBJ1-2; 7 bases are a match to TRBD1. This CDR3 comprises 14 residues. Germline CDR1 is MNHNY and CDR2 is SVGAGI (reference sequence). Germline trimming cut 2 bases from V and 10 bases from J; bases unmatched to any gene: 10.

The chain combines TRBV10-1 with TRBJ2-7; 8 nucleotides line up with TRBD1. The CDR3 consists of 16 residues. Germline V lookup: CDR1 WNHNN, CDR2 SYGVQD (reference sequence). V was clipped by 0 bases and J by 5 bases; unmatched bases: 9. CDR3 bases: TGCGCCAGCAGTGAGTCCCAGGCAGGGGGCTTCGACGAGCAGTACTTC. Protein product: CASSESQAGGFDEQYF.

The chain joins TRBV6-5 to TRBJ1-3; D uncertain. Germline values: CDR1 MNHEY, CDR2 SVGAGI. CDR3 size: 15 residues. Trimming left V 6 bases short and J 0 bases short, with 12 bases between. CDR3 DNA sequence: TGTGCCAGCAGCACGTACTCGTTCTCTGGAAACACCATATATTTT. Residues: CASSTYSFSGNTIYF.

V is TRBV10-3 and J is TRBJ1-2, with 7 bases fitting TRBD1. V dropped 3 bases and J dropped 4; count of bases not matched to a gene: 5. Per germline, CDR1 ENHRY and CDR2 SYGVKD. The CDR3 loop spans 14 amino acids. The CDR3 loop is CAISDTGALYGYTF. CDR3 DNA sequence: TGTGCCATCAGTGATACAGGGGCACTCTATGGCTACACCTTC.

This chain links TRBV30 with TRBJ2-1; 12 bases are shared with TRBD2. The junction had 8 bases not matched to a gene; V was cut back by 0 bases and J by 8 bases. The length of the CDR3 is 16 residues. Germline CDR1 is GTSNPN and CDR2 is SVGIG (reference sequence). Here the CDR3 reads CAWSVGLAGGRDEQFF. The CDR3 DNA follows: TGTGCCTGGAGTGTAGGTCTAGCGGGGGGGAGGGATGAGCAGTTCTTC. The whole variable domain, filled in from reference TRBV30 and TRBJ2-1, reads SQTIHQWPATLVQPVGSPLSLECTVEGTSNPNLYWYRQAAGRGLQLLFYSVGIGQISSEVPQNLSASRPQDRQFILSSKKLLLSDSGFYLCAWSVGLAGGRDEQFFGPGTRLTVL.

This chain uses TRBV6-5 with TRBJ1-5, with TRBD1 as a possible D gene (5 bases). Trimming removed 0 bases from V and 0 bases from J, with 6 bases in between. CDR1 MNHEY and CDR2 SVGAGI come from the germline V gene. The CDR3 has 15 residues. CDR3 sequence reads: CASSYSRGSNQPQHF. DNA of the CDR3: TGTGCCAGCAGTTACTCAAGGGGTAGCAATCAGCCCCAGCATTTT.

The chain carries TRBV5-4 and TRBJ1-4, with a possible D match to TRBD1 (5 bases). CDR1 is SGHNT and CDR2 is YYREEE in the germline V gene (reference sequence). V dropped 2 bases and J dropped 3 bases, with 14 bases sitting between them. There are 16 residues in the CDR3. The CDR3 DNA follows: TGTGCCAGCAGCTTTGATAGGGGCGCAGCTAATGAAAAACTGTTTTTT. Translated, it gives CASSFDRGAANEKLFF.

The V call is TRBV7-8, the J call TRBJ1-1; 8 bases line up with TRBD1. Trimming removed 8 bases from V and 5 bases from J; junction bases left unmatched: 13. CDR3 length: 15 amino acids. Germline CDR1 reads SGHVS; CDR2 reads FQNEAQ. As DNA, the CDR3 is TGTGCCAGCCGGGGACAGGCCGCGGGGGGGACTGAAGCTTTCTTT. Its translation: CASRGQAAGGTEAFF.

The chain employs TRBV19 and TRBJ1-1; weak D call: TRBD1 (5 bases). V lost 6 bases to trimming and J lost 0 bases, with 14 bases between them. The CDR3 runs to 15 residues. Germline loops: CDR1 LNHDA, CDR2 SQIVND (reference sequence). This CDR3 is CASRQQDGMNTEAFF. Written as DNA, the CDR3 is TGTGCCAGTAGGCAACAGGACGGAATGAACACTGAAGCTTTCTTT. The whole variable domain, remainder taken from reference TRBV19 and TRBJ1-1, is DGGITQSPKYLFRKEGQNVTLSCEQNLNHDAMYWYRQDPGQGLRLIYYSQIVNDFQKGDIAEGYSVSREKKESFPLTVTSAQKNPTAFYLCASRQQDGMNTEAFFGQGTRLTVV.

The V and J genes are TRBV10-1 and TRBJ1-4; 9 bases are a match to TRBD1. This CDR3 region has 17 residues. CDR1 WNHNN and CDR2 SYGVQD come from the germline V gene (reference sequence). V shed 2 bases and J 8 bases; nucleotides not matched to a gene: 12. The DNA for the CDR3 is TGCGCCAGCAGTGAGATTGGAACCGGGACAGGGCTGGAAAAACTGTTTTTT. Translation gives CASSEIGTGTGLEKLFF.

The chain combines TRBV6-6 with TRBJ1-2, with a tentative D call TRBD1 (5 bases). V gave up 2 bases and J gave up 3 bases, with 16 bases separating them. Per the germline V gene, CDR1 is MNHNY and CDR2 is SVGAGI (reference sequence). The length of the CDR3 is 16 residues. The CDR3 nucleotides read TGTGCCAGCAGTTACCCCCTGGGGGGGATTGACTATGGCTACACCTTC. Translation gives CASSYPLGGIDYGYTF.

The chain combines TRBV5-1 with TRBJ2-1; 8 nucleotides align to TRBD1. Germline lookup yields CDR1 SGHRS and CDR2 YFSETQ. This CDR3 is 15 amino acids long. V was clipped by 3 bases and J by 0 bases; unmatched bases: 2. CDR3 DNA: TGCGCCAGCAGCTCCACAGGGGGCTCCTACAATGAGCAGTTCTTC. Translated: CASSSTGGSYNEQFF.

The gene calls are TRBV5-5 and TRBJ2-7; TRBD1 agrees at 11 bases. The CDR3 has 15 amino acids. The V segment lost 4 bases and the J segment 3 bases; nucleotides outside the gene matches: 6. CDR1 and CDR2 from the germline V gene are SGHKS and YYEKEE (reference sequence). The CDR3 sequence is CASSPTGTGGYEQYF. The CDR3 region has the DNA TGTGCCAGCAGCCCTACCGGGACAGGGGGCTACGAGCAGTACTTC.

The chain couples TRBV19 to TRBJ2-1; TRBD2 aligns across 9 bases. V was clipped by 4 bases and J by 7 bases; unmatched bases: 8. Germline V gives CDR1 LNHDA, CDR2 SQIVND (reference sequence). CDR3 size: 15 residues. For the CDR3, the DNA is TGTGCCAGTAGTAGCGGGGGGGCGATGAAGAATGAGCAGTTCTTC. It is translated as CASSSGGAMKNEQFF.

The chain carries TRBV5-1 and TRBJ2-5; D gene uncertain. Germline lookup yields CDR1 SGHRS and CDR2 YFSETQ. V was clipped by 3 bases and J by 1 base, with 10 bases between them. This CDR3 has 14 amino acids. The CDR3 DNA reads as TGCGCCAGCAGCTCATGGGCAGCCCAAGAGACCCAGTACTTC. It codes for CASSSWAAQETQYF.

V usage is TRBV5-8 and J usage is TRBJ1-2, with D maybe TRBD1 (6 bases). V lost 0 bases, J lost 8 bases, and 17 bases lay in between. The CDR3 has 15 residues. CDR1 and CDR2 from the germline V gene are SGHTS and YDEGEE. CDR3 loop: CASSLGAGAAGGYTF. CDR3 nucleotides: TGTGCCAGCAGCTTGGGAGCGGGGGCCGCTGGGGGCTACACCTTC.

This rearrangement joins TRBV19 to TRBJ2-7; 12 bases agree with TRBD2. The CDR3 spans 14 residues. Trimming cost V 5 bases and J 2 bases; bases outside gene matches: 1. Germline V gene data show CDR1 as LNHDA and CDR2 as SQIVND (reference sequence). In nucleotides, the CDR3 is TGTGCCAGTAGTGGACTAGCGGGGACCTACGAGCAGTACTTC. Protein: CASSGLAGTYEQYF.

A few counts support this clone. The gene calls are TRBV19 and TRBJ1-2; D is perhaps TRBD1 (5 bases). CDR1 is LNHDA and CDR2 is SQIVND in the germline V gene (reference sequence). The V gene lost 8 bases and the J gene lost 4 bases, with 14 bases spanning the gap. The CDR3 loop spans 13 amino acids. The chain's CDR3 is CASSGDGPYGYTF. The DNA of the CDR3 is TGTGCCAGTTCGGGGGACGGCCCCTATGGCTACACCTTC.

A single count supports this clone. The chain is built from TRBV7-2 and TRBJ2-5; perhaps TRBD1 as D (6 bases). This CDR3 is 14 amino acids long. Trimming left V 5 bases short and J 0 bases short, with 10 bases between. Germline V gene data show CDR1 as SGHTA and CDR2 as FQGNSA. The CDR3 bases are TGTGCCAGCAGCCGGGACACATACCAAGAGACCCAGTACTTC. It translates to CASSRDTYQETQYF.